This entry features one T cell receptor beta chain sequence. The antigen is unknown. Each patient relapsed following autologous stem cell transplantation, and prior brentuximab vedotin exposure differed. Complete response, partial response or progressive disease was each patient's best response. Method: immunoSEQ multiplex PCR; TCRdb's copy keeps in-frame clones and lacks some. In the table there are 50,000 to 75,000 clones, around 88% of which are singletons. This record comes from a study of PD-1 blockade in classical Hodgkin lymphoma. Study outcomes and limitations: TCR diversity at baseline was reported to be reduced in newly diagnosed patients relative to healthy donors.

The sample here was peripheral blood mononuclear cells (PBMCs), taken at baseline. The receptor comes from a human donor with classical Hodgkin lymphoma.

CDR3 nucleotides: TGTGCCAGCAGCCAAGCCGGACTAGCGGGGAGCTCCTACGAGCAGTACTTC. Translated: CASSQAGLAGSSYEQYF. V gene TRBV4-2 combines with J gene TRBJ2-7; 12 nucleotides match TRBD2. Germline trimming cut 1 base from V and 0 bases from J; bases unmatched to any gene: 4. Germline V gives CDR1 LGHNA, CDR2 YNFKEQ. The CDR3 has 17 residues.